Described below is a single T cell receptor (beta chain) sequence and its context. Its target is not known. With V trimmed by 2 bases and J by 7 bases, 16 bases remained unmatched. The CDR3 has 17 residues. The germline V gene encodes CDR1 LGHNA and CDR2 YSLEER. This sample was taken from a study of Ad26.COV2.S vaccination and SARS-CoV-2 variants. Study at large: In the COV1001 trial, the donor was in the Ad26.COV2.S arm. Study-level results: Participants given vaccine showed non-spike TCR breadth similar to that of placebo recipients.

Sample treatment: roughly 18 received Ad26.COV2.S at low or high dose, single or two shots; about 5 received placebo; per-sample allocation not given. Collection of the samples took place on day 63 after the first injection of vaccine or placebo. An 18-55-year-old adult in Boston served as donor. The data were produced by immunoSEQ multiplex PCR, yet TCRdb's version contains in-frame clones alone and is incomplete. The profile shows around 370,000 clones, approximately 81% of them singletons. This receptor was taken from a person between 18 and 60 years old who received the Ad26.COV2.S COVID-19 vaccine or a placebo. Sequencing used peripheral blood, obtained in a trial of Ad26.COV2.S vaccine versus placebo. This chain connects TRBV4-3 to TRBJ1-2; 7 bases agree with TRBD1. CDR3 residues: CASSQSLSTGNKGGYTF. DNA for the CDR3: TGCGCCAGCAGCCAAAGTCTATCGACAGGGAATAAAGGTGGCTACACCTTC.